This T cell receptor beta chain is from a study of cytomegalovirus exposure and HLA in healthy donors. Overall study: Of all 400 or so donors who were genotyped, 75% to 90% belonged to the Caucasian-associated ancestry cluster. Findings of the study overall: The later analysis indicated that the majority of CMV-associated TCR beta chains appeared HLA-restricted. In vitro, a few CMV-associated chains proved specific for CMV antigens.

By share, this clone counts as medium-sized. Its antigen is unknown. Per the germline V gene, CDR1 is ENHRY and CDR2 is SYGVKD. Unmatched junction bases numbered 9, after V lost 3 bases and J lost 2 bases. The CDR3 has 16 residues. A multiplex PCR was run with 60 Vbeta primers and 13 Jbeta primers. Measured with immunoSEQ multiplex PCR; TCRdb has only the in-frame clones, and not every one. The table has around 100,000 clones, just under 75% seen once. This sequence was found in a man aged 45-60 years in good health and CMV-seropositive. Sequencing input: PBMCs. The V call is TRBV10-3, the J call TRBJ2-7, with 8 bases matching TRBD2. The CDR3 coding sequence is TGTGCCATCAGTGAAGGACTAGCCGATCTCGCCTACGAGCAGTACTTC. This encodes CAISEGLADLAYEQYF.